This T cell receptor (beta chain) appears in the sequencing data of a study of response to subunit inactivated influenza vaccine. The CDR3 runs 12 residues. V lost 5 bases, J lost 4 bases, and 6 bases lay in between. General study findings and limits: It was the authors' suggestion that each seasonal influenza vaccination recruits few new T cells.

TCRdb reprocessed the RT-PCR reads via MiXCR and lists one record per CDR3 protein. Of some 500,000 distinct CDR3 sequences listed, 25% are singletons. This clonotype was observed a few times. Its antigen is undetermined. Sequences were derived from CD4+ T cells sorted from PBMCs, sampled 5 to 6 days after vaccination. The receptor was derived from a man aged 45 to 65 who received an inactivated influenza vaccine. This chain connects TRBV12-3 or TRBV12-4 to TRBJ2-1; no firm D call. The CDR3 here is CASSLRYNEQFF. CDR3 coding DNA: TGTGCCAGCAGTCTCCGTTACAATGAGCAGTTCTTC.